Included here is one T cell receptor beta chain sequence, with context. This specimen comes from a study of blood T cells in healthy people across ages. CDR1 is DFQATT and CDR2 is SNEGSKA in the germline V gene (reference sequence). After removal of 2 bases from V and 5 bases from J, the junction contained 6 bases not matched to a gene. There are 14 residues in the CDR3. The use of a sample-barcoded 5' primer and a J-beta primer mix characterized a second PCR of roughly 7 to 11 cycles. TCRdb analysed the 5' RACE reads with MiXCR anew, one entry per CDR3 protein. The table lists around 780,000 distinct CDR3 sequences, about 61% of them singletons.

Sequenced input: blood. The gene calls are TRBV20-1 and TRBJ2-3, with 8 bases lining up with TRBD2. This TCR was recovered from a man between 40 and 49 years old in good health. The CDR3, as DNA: TGCAGTGCTAGAAGGGCTAGCGGGCAAGATACGCAGTATTTT. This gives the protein CSARRASGQDTQYF.